This T cell receptor (beta chain) came from a study of cytomegalovirus exposure and HLA in healthy donors. Study details: An earlier analysis identified fewer than 130 million unique TCR beta sequences in about 179 million T cells. Broader study findings: Reportedly, HLA-A and HLA-B alleles of most subjects were accurately predicted from TCR beta. By HLA locus, TCR association rates varied in a later analysis, with DRB1 showing the most and HLA-C the fewest.

PCR involved 60 Vbeta and 13 Jbeta primers. The protocol was immunoSEQ multiplex PCR, while the TCRdb copy is restricted to in-frame clones and leaves out a portion. Of about 120,000 clones in the sample, 70% to 80% were seen once. This CDR3 spans 14 amino acids. Germline V gene data show CDR1 as MNHEY and CDR2 as SVGAGI. V lost 7 bases, J lost 1 base, and 13 bases lay in between. Comments on this clone: The antigen remains unidentified.

Input material: PBMCs. This receptor was obtained from a woman between 40 and 50 years old in good health and CMV-seropositive. V usage is TRBV6-5 and J usage is TRBJ1-1; a possible D gene is TRBD1 (5 bases). The CDR3 here is CASTTPGGNTEAFF. CDR3 nucleotide sequence: TGTGCCAGCACCACCCCGGGGGGGAACACTGAAGCTTTCTTT.